The subject of this entry is one T cell receptor (beta chain). Its antigen is as yet unknown. CD45RO-negative, CCR7-positively selected cells formed the naive CD8 fraction, excluding terminally differentiated effector memory CD45RA+ cells. Every contributor of samples was a Caucasian grown-up residing in Nashville, Tennessee. The source of the sample is a study of shared clonotypes between healthy human individuals. Study conclusions and caveats: Richness estimates generally favored naive over memory subsets.

Deep-level running was used for the assay. Assay: immunoSEQ multiplex PCR; the TCRdb copy retains only in-frame clones and omits some. This table has approximately 1.9 million clones, roughly 93% appearing once. This CDR3 contains 16 residues. CDR1 is SGHNT, CDR2 YYREEE, per germline (reference sequence). V lost 4 bases and J lost 6; bases outside the gene matches: 10. The TCR was taken from a young man in good health. Some clones in this sample may be carry-over from other donors' samples. What was sequenced was naive CD8+ T cells from PBMCs. The chain uses TRBV5-4 and TRBJ2-1, with 10 bases aligning to TRBD1. CDR3 residues: CASSGTGTGDFNEQFF. The CDR3 nucleotides read TGTGCCAGCAGCGGTACCGGGACAGGGGATTTCAATGAGCAGTTCTTC.